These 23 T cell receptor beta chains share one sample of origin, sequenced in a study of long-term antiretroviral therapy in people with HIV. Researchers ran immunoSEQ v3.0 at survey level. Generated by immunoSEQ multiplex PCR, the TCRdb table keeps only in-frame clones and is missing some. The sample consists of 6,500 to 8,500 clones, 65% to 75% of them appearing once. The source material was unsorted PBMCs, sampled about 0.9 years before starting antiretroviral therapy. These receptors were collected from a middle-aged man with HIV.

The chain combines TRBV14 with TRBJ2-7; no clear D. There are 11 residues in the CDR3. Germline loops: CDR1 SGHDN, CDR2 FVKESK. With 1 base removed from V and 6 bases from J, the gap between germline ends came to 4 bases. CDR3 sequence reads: CASSQGSEQYF. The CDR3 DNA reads TGTGCCAGCAGCCAAGGCAGCGAGCAGTACTTC.

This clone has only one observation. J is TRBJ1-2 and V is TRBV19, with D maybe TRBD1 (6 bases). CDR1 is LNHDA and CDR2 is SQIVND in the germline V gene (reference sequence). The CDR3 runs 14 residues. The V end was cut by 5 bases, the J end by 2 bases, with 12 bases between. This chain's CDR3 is CASSLQGGNYGYTF. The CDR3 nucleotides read TGTGCCAGTAGTTTACAGGGAGGGAACTATGGCTACACCTTC. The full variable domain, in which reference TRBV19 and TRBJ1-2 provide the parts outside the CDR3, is DGGITQSPKYLFRKEGQNVTLSCEQNLNHDAMYWYRQDPGQGLRLIYYSQIVNDFQKGDIAEGYSVSREKKESFPLTVTSAQKNPTAFYLCASSLQGGNYGYTFGSGTRLTVV.

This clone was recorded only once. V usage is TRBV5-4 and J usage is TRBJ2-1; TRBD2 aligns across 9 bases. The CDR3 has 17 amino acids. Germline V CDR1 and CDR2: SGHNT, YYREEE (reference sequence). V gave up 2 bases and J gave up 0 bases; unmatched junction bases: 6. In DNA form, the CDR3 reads TGTGCCAGCAGCTTTCTAGCGGGACCTTTCTCCTACAATGAGCAGTTCTTC. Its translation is CASSFLAGPFSYNEQFF.

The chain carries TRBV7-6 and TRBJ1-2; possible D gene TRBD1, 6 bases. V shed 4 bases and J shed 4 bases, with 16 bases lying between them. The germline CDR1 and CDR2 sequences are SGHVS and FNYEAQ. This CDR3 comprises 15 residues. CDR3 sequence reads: CASSSFPGHSYGYTF. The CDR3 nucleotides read TGTGCCAGCAGCTCGTTTCCGGGACACAGCTATGGCTACACCTTC.

The chain's CDR3 is CASSLGQYEQYF. The CDR3, as DNA: TGCGCCAGCAGCTTGGGACAATACGAGCAGTACTTC. The chain has TRBV5-1 and TRBJ2-7; D remains unclear. Germline assignment: CDR1 SGHRS and CDR2 YFSETQ. The CDR3 runs 12 residues. V lost 0 bases and J lost 4, with 5 bases in between.

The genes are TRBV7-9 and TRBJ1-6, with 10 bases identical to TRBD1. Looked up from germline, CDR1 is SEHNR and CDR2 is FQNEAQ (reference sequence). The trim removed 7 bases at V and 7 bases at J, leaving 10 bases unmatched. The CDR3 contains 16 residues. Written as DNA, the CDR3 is TGTGCCAGCATCGACCGGGACAGGGGAAAGAATTCACCCCTCCACTTT. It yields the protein CASIDRDRGKNSPLHF.

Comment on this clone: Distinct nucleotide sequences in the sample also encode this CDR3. This CDR3 is CASSQDRGLGNTIYF. The CDR3 region has the DNA TGTGCCAGCAGCCAAGACAGGGGGCTTGGAAACACCATATATTTT. The rearrangement links TRBV28 to TRBJ1-3, with 10 nucleotides matching TRBD1. The CDR3 runs to 15 residues. Looked up from germline, CDR1 is MDHEN and CDR2 is SYDVKM. V lost 6 bases to trimming and J lost 3 bases; unmatched junction nucleotides: 5. The variable domain in full, with the rest retrieved from reference TRBV28 and TRBJ1-3, is DVKVTQSSRYLVKRTGEKVFLECVQDMDHENMFWYRQDPGLGLRLIYFSYDVKMKEKGDIPEGYSVSREKKERFSLILESASTNQTSMYLCASSQDRGLGNTIYFGEGSWLTVV.

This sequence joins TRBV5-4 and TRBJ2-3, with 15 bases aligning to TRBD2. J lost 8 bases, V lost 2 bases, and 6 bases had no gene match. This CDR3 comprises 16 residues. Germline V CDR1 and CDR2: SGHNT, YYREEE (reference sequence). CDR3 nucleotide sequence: TGTGCCAGCAGCTTAGGACTAGCGGGGGGGCTACCTACGCAGTATTTT. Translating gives CASSLGLAGGLPTQYF.

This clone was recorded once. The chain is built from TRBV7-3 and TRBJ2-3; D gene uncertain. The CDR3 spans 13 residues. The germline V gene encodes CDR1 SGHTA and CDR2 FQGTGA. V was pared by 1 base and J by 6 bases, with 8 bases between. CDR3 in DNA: TGTGCCAGCAGCTTAAGAGTGTGGGATACGCAGTATTTT. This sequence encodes CASSLRVWDTQYF.

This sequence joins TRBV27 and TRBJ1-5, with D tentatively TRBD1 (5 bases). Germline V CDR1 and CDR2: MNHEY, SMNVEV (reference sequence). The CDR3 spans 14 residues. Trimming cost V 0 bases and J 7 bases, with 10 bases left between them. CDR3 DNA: TGTGCCAGCAGTTTATCCGGGGCAGGACAGCCCCAGCATTTT. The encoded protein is CASSLSGAGQPQHF.

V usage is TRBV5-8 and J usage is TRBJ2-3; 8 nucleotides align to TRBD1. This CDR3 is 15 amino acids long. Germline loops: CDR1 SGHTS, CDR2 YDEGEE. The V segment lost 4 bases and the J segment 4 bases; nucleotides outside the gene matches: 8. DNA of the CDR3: TGTGCCAGCAGCACAGGACAGGGAAGCGCAGATACGCAGTATTTT. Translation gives CASSTGQGSADTQYF.

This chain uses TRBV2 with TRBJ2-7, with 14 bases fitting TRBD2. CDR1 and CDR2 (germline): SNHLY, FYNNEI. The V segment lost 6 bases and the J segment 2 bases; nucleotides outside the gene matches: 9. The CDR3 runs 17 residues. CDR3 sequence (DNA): TGTGCCAGCAGCGTGGGACTAGCGGGGGTCCAAACCTACGAGCAGTACTTC. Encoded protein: CASSVGLAGVQTYEQYF.

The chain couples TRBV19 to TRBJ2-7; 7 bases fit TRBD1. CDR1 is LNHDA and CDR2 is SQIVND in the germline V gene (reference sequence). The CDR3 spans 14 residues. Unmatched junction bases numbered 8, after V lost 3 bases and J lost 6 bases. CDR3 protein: CASSMGTAPSEQYF. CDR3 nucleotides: TGTGCCAGTAGTATGGGGACAGCCCCCTCCGAGCAGTACTTC.

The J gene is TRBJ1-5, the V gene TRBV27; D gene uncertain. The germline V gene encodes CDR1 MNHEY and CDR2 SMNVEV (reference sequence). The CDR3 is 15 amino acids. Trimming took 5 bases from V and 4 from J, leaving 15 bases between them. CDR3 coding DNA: TGTGCCAGCAGTAAATACGGCGGACCTAATCAGCCCCAGCATTTT. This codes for CASSKYGGPNQPQHF.

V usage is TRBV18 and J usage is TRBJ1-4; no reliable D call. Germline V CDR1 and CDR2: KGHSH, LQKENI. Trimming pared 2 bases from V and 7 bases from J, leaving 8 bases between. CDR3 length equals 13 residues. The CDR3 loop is CASSPIRTEKLFF. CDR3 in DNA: TGTGCCAGCTCACCAATCCGGACTGAAAAACTGTTTTTT. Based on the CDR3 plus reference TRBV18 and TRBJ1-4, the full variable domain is NAGVMQNPRHLVRRRGQEARLRCSPMKGHSHVYWYRQLPEEGLKFMVYLQKENIIDESGMPKERFSAEFPKEGPSILRIQQVVRGDSAAYFCASSPIRTEKLFFGSGTQLSVL.

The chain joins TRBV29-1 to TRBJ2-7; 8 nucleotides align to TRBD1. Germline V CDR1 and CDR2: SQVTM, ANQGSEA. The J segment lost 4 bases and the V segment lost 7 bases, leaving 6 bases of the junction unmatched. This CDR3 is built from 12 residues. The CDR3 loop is CSGTTGGYEQYF. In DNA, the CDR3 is TGCAGCGGAACTACAGGGGGTTACGAGCAGTACTTC.

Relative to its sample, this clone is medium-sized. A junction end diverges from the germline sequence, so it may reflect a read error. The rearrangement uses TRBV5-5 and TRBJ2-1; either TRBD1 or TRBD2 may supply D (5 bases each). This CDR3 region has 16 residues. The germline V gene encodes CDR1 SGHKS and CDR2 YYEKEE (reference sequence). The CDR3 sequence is CASSSGALPSYDEQFF. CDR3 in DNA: TGTGCCAGCAGCTCCGGGGCCCTCCCATCCTACGATGAGCAGTTCTTC.

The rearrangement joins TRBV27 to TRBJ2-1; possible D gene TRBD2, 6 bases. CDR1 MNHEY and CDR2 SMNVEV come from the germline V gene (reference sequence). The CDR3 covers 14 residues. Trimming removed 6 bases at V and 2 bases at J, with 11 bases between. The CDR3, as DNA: TGTGCCAGCAGCGGGGGTTTCACCTACAATGAGCAGTTCTTC. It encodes CASSGGFTYNEQFF.

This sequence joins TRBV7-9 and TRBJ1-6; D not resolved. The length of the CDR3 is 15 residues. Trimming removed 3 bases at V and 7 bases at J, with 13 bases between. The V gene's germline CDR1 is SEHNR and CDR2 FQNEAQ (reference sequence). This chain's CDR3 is CASSFSTAPNSPLHF. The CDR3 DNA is TGTGCCAGCAGCTTCTCTACAGCCCCAAATTCACCCCTCCACTTT.

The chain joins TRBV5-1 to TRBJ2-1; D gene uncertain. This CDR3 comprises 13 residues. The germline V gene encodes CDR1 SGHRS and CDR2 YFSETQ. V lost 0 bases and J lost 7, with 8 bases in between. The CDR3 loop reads CASSLAQLNEQFF. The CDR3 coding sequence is TGCGCCAGCAGCTTGGCACAACTTAATGAGCAGTTCTTC.

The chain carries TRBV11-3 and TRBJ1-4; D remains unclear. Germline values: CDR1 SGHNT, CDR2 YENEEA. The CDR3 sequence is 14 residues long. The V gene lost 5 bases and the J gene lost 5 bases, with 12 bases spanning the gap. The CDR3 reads CASSLGGRNEKLFF. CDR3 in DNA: TGTGCCAGCAGCCTGGGAGGAAGGAATGAAAAACTGTTTTTT.

CDR3 residues: CASSTQRGRGTGELFF. In DNA form, the CDR3 reads TGTGCCAGCAGCACCCAGCGGGGGCGAGGGACCGGGGAGCTGTTTTTT. The chain links TRBV11-2 to TRBJ2-2; TRBD2 matches 8 bases. Per the germline V gene, CDR1 is SGHAT and CDR2 is FQNNGV. The length of the CDR3 is 16 residues. J gave up 5 bases and V 5 bases, and 10 bases lay outside the gene matches. The full variable domain, with the rest looked up from reference TRBV11-2 and TRBJ2-2, is EAGVAQSPRYKIIEKRQSVAFWCNPISGHATLYWYQQILGQGPKLLIQFQNNGVVDDSQLPKDRFSAERLKGVDSTLKIQPAKLEDSAVYLCASSTQRGRGTGELFFGEGSRLTVL.

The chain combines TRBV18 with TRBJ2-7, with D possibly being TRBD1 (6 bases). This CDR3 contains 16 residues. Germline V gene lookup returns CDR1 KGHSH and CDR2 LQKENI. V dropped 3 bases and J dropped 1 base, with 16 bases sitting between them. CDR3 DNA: TGTGCCAGCTCACCCTCTTCGGGGACACCTTCCTACGAGCAGTACTTC. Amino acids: CASSPSSGTPSYEQYF. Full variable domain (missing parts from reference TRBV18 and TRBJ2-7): NAGVMQNPRHLVRRRGQEARLRCSPMKGHSHVYWYRQLPEEGLKFMVYLQKENIIDESGMPKERFSAEFPKEGPSILRIQQVVRGDSAAYFCASSPSSGTPSYEQYFGPGTRLTVT.